This T cell receptor beta chain was identified in a study of blood T cells in healthy people across ages. Notes on the study in general: The recorded TCR beta diversity per million T cells decreased in a roughly linear manner with age. In the absence of known donor CMV status, changes in expanded clonotypes were possibly confounded.

This clonotype was seen ten or more times. Antigen: not known. With a J-beta primer mix and a sample-barcoded 5' primer, a second PCR ran about 6 to 11 cycles. One entry per CDR3 protein, called by TCRdb with MiXCR from the 5' RACE reads. The sample shows 650,000 to 700,000 distinct CDR3 sequences, 32% of them seen only once. Trimming pared 3 bases from V and 6 bases from J, leaving 15 bases between. This CDR3 has 14 residues. Germline assignment: CDR1 MDHEN and CDR2 SYDVKM. Caucasian, healthy and from Russia, the donors were aged between about 6 and 90. The authors extracted at least 6 micrograms of total RNA per sample.

Sequenced input: blood. This clonotype was sampled from a woman older than 75 in good health. The V and J genes are TRBV28 and TRBJ2-7, with D possibly being TRBD2 (5 bases). CDR3 sequence reads: CASSFGAAVSEQYF. CDR3 in DNA: TGTGCCAGCAGTTTCGGAGCGGCCGTAAGCGAGCAGTACTTC.